Reported below is one T cell receptor (beta chain). Its antigen is currently unknown. Amplification used 60 Vbeta primers and 13 Jbeta primers. Libraries were prepared by immunoSEQ multiplex PCR; TCRdb keeps only in-frame clonotypes and omits some of them. The sample includes 130,000 or so clones, about 72% of them seen just once. This record belongs to a study of cytomegalovirus exposure and HLA in healthy donors. Overall study context: Unique TCR beta sequences numbering some 120 million came from 190 million or so T cells in an earlier analysis.

CDR1 is SGHAT, CDR2 FQDESV, per germline (reference sequence). The V end lost 5 bases, the J end lost 1 base, and 17 bases lay between the germline ends. The CDR3 has 16 residues. The study's findings and limits: In a later analysis, most CMV-associated TCR beta chains appeared HLA-restricted. The availability of immune exposure information extended only to CMV serostatus.

The receptor was derived from a female donor in good health and CMV-seronegative. V and J are TRBV11-1 and TRBJ2-5; D is possibly TRBD2 (5 bases). The source material was PBMCs. CDR3 DNA: TGTGCCAGCAGCAACCGGAGGCCCAGTACCCAAGAGACCCAGTACTTC. Residues: CASSNRRPSTQETQYF. Combining the CDR3 with reference TRBV11-1 and TRBJ2-5 gives the whole variable domain EAEVAQSPRYKITEKSQAVAFWCDPISGHATLYWYRQILGQGPELLVQFQDESVVDDSQLPKDRFSAERLKGVDSTLKIQPAELGDSAMYLCASSNRRPSTQETQYFGPGTRLLVL.